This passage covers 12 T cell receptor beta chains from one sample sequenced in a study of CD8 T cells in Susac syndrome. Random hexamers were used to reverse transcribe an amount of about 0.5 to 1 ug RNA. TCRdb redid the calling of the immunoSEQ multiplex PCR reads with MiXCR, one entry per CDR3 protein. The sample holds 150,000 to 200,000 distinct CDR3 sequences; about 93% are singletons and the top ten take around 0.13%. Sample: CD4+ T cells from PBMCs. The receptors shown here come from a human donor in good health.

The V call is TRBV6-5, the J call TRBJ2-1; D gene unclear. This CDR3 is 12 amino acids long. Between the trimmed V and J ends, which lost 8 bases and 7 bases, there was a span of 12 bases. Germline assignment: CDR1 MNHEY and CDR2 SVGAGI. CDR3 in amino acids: CASRGPYNEQFF. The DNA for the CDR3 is TGTGCCAGCCGAGGTCCGTATAATGAGCAGTTCTTC.

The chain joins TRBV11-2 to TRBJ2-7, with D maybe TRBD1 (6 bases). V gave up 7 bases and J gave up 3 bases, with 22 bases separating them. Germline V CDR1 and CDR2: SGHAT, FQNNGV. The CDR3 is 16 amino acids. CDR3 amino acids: CASTLAHWDKYYEQYF. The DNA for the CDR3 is TGTGCCAGCACCCTCGCGCACTGGGACAAGTACTACGAGCAGTACTTC. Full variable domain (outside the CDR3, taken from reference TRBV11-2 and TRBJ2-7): EAGVAQSPRYKIIEKRQSVAFWCNPISGHATLYWYQQILGQGPKLLIQFQNNGVVDDSQLPKDRFSAERLKGVDSTLKIQPAKLEDSAVYLCASTLAHWDKYYEQYFGPGTRLTVT.

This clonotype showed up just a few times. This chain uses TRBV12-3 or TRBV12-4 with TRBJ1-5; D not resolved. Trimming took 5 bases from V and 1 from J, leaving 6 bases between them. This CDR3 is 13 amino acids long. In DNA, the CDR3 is TGTGCCAGCAGTCCCGACAGCAATCAGCCCCAGCATTTT. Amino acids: CASSPDSNQPQHF.

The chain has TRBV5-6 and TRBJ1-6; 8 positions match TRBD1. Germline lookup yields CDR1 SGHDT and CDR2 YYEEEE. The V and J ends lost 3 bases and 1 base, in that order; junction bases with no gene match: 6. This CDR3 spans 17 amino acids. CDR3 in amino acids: CASSWTGKGSYNSPLHF. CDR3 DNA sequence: TGTGCCAGCAGCTGGACAGGGAAAGGATCCTATAATTCACCCCTCCACTTT.

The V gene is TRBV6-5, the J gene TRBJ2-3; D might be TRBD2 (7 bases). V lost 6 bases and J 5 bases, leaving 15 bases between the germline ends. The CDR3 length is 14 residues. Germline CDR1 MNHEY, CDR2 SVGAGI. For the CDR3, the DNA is TGTGCCAGCAGGGAAGGGGGGGCGAAAGATACGCAGTATTTT. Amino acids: CASREGGAKDTQYF.

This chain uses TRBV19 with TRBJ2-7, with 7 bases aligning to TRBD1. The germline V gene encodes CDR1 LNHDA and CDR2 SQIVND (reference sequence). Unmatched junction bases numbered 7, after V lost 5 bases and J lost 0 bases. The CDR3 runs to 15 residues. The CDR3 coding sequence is TGTGCCAGTAGTTATAGACAGGGCGGCTCCTACGAGCAGTACTTC. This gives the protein CASSYRQGGSYEQYF.

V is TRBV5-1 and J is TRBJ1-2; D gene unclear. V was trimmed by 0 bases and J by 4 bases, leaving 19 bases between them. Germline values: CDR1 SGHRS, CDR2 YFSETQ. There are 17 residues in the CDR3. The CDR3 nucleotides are TGCGCCAGCAGCTTGGACGGTTACACAGCTTTATCCTATGGCTACACCTTC. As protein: CASSLDGYTALSYGYTF.

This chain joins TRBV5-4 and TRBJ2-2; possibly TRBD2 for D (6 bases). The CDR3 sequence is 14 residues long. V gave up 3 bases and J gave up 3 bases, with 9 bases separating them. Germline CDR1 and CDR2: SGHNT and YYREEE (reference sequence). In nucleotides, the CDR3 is TGTGCCAGCAGCTCCAGGGAGGACACCGGGGAGCTGTTTTTT. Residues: CASSSREDTGELFF.

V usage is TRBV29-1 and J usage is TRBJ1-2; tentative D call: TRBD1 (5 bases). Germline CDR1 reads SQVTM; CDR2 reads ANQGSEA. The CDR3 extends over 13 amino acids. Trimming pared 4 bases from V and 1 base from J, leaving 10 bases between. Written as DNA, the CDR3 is TGCAGCGTTGCCGAAGGGGTTAACTATGGCTACACCTTC. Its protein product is CSVAEGVNYGYTF.

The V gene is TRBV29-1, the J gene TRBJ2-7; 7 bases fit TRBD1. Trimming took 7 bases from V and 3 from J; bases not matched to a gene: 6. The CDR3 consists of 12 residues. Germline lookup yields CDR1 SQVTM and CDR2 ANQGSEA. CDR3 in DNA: TGCAGCGCAACGGGACAGAACTACGAGCAGTACTTC. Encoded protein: CSATGQNYEQYF.

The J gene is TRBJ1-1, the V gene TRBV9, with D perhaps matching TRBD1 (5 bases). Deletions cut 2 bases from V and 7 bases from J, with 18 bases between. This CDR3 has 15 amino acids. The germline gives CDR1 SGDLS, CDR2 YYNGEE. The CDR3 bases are TGTGCCAGCAGCGTCGGGGGTCATGGAGCCGTTGAAGCTTTCTTT. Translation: CASSVGGHGAVEAFF.

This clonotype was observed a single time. The CDR3 sequence: CASSPTVEQPQHF. DNA of the CDR3: TGTGCCAGCTCACCAACTGTCGAACAGCCCCAGCATTTT. The chain joins TRBV18 to TRBJ1-5; no definite D call. V was cut by 2 bases and J by 7 bases, with 9 bases left in between. Germline V gene data show CDR1 as KGHSH and CDR2 as LQKENI. The CDR3 loop spans 13 amino acids.